The 3 T cell receptor beta chains below were found in one sample sequenced in a study of technical replicates of blood from a few donors. Sequencing was performed with immunoSEQ multiplex PCR; in TCRdb, only in-frame clones are kept and a portion is missing. The table has 55,000 to 75,000 clones, approximately 87% seen once. Source material: PBMCs. Receptors were obtained from a human donor in good health. Some clones in this sample may be carry-over from other donors' samples.

This chain connects TRBV7-6 to TRBJ1-2; 8 nucleotides match TRBD1. Looked up from germline, CDR1 is SGHVS and CDR2 is FNYEAQ. V lost 4 bases, J lost 6 bases, and 4 bases stayed unmatched. The CDR3 is made up of 13 amino acids. CDR3 nucleotides: TGTGCCAGCAGCTCAACAGGGGGAGATGGCTACACCTTC. This translates into CASSSTGGDGYTF. The whole variable domain, filled in from reference TRBV7-6 and TRBJ1-2, reads GAGVSQSPRYKVTKRGQDVALRCDPISGHVSLYWYRQALGQGPEFLTYFNYEAQQDKSGLPNDRFSAERPEGSISTLTIQRTEQRDSAMYRCASSSTGGDGYTFGSGTRLTVV.

This chain joins TRBV18 and TRBJ1-1; D remains unclear. CDR3 length equals 15 residues. The germline V gene has CDR1 KGHSH and CDR2 LQKENI. V was clipped by 2 bases and J by 1 base, with 11 bases between them. CDR3 coding DNA: TGTGCCAGCTCACCATCACGGCAGGAGAACACTGAAGCTTTCTTT. It yields the protein CASSPSRQENTEAFF.

This chain joins TRBV4-3 and TRBJ2-1; TRBD2 matches at 8 bases. The CDR3 is 15 residues long. Per the germline V gene, CDR1 is LGHNA and CDR2 is YSLEER. J gave up 0 bases and V 5 bases, and 3 bases lay outside the gene matches. Here the CDR3 DNA reads TGCGCCAGCAGCGGTAGCGGGACCTCCTACAATGAGCAGTTCTTC. Translating it yields CASSGSGTSYNEQFF.